This record looks at one TCR beta chain sequence and its context. Its antigen is still unknown. Base qualities were left out, and no much larger clone turns up one base away. The CDR3 regions of human TCRbeta chains were analyzed by immunosequencing. As for the original processing: Repertoire TCRs were checked for matches against a reference library of SARS-CoV-2-specific TCRs that had been generated using the MIRA antigen-specificity platform. Breadth was defined as the fraction of unique TCRs that were SARS-CoV-2-associated, and depth was defined as the fraction of total T cells that were SARS-CoV-2-associated. Using the MIRA data, each spike-specific TCR was assigned both to the spike region to which the TCR was reactive and to a CD4 or CD8 class. Log10-transformed breadth and depth values were compared by one-way ANOVA with Sidak's multiple comparisons tests. Here the immuneACCESS table is served through TCRdb, limited to in-frame sequences with V and J called. Missing clones are a known gap in these copies; in checked studies unresolved V genes cover under half, and the rest lacks a known reason. V, J and clone size are those of that table, while D and trimming were read from the DNA. A total of about 130,000 clones appear in this sample, around 94% of them only once. The ten largest make up approximately 7% of the sample.

The sample's time point label, in plain terms: baseline before first vaccination. Samples from vaccinated people were obtained from the UK trials COV001 and COV002, which included a single-blind randomized controlled phase 2/3 trial of AZD1222 (ChAdOx1 nCoV-19) in healthy adults. For TCRbeta chain sequencing, PBMC samples from trial participants were taken at day 0 and at day 28 after the second dose. Spanning cysteine to phenylalanine, the CDR3 consists of 14 amino acids. Only CDR3 DNA remains: 42 bases, in frame from the first base. The germline V gene (reference sequence) sets CDR1 to SEHNR and CDR2 to FQNEAQ. V is cut by 8 bases and J by 0 bases, and the space between the germline ends is 12 bases. This entry belongs to a study of T cell responses to AZD1222 COVID-19 vaccine (dated by TCRdb to the early 2020s). The study in broad terms: AZD1222 recipients given second doses at about 4 weeks or at about 12 weeks were pooled, since spike-specific TCR depth and breadth were not found to differ between the two schedules. A total of roughly 240 trial participants underwent TCR sequencing, of whom about 210 received two doses of AZD1222 and 26 received two doses of the MenACWY control vaccine. Trial participants were enrolled by age into 18-55, 56-69 and 70-plus year subgroups, with about 150, 27 and 61 TCR-sequenced participants respectively. Findings and caveats that apply to the study as a whole: Because no day 14 peak-response samples were available, the repertoires could be characterized only after the peak T cell response. In the small 56-69-year group, the increase in depth fell short of significance, most likely because of low power. Reportedly, close to half of the unique spike-specific TCRs recognized epitopes lying outside the regions that are mutated in the B.1.351 and B.1.1.7 variants. Spike-specific TCR breadth and depth rose significantly after two AZD1222 doses compared with day 0 and with MenACWY recipients. Participants were mostly white British, with more females than males. The authors suggested clonal diversity may have been underestimated. Only 5 to 7 AZD1222 recipients were SARS-CoV-2 seropositive at baseline, limiting conclusions about previously exposed vaccinees. CD4 TCRs associated with the vaccine covered the entire spike protein, and the dominant responses were in regions 160-218 and 743-854.

The receptor was isolated from an adult in good health. The receptor chain draws on TRBV7-9 and TRBJ2-3; the D gene is not confidently resolved. Source: peripheral blood, taken on day 0 of AZD1222 vaccination. Here the CDR3 is given as CASRSHLSTDTQYF. At the DNA level, the sequence is TGTGCCAGCCGCTCCCATCTTAGCACAGATACGCAGTATTTT.